Following are 8 T cell receptor beta chains from one sample sequenced in a study of T cells after posttransplantation cyclophosphamide. Busulfan-fludarabine conditioning, marrow transplant, and cyclophosphamide on days +3 and +4 were administered. Only in-frame clones appear in the TCRdb table, and some are missing; sequencing was by immunoSEQ multiplex PCR. The data show over 6,500 clones, with none appearing a single time. The material sequenced was PBMCs, taken after allogeneic stem cell transplant with posttransplant cyclophosphamide. The receptors originated from a young adult male patient who received an allogeneic stem cell transplant from an unrelated donor, was CMV-positive, and had acute and chronic GVHD. Some T cells may arise from the graft donor.

This clone was counted at least ten times. The gene calls are TRBV5-1 and TRBJ1-1; D ambiguous. The V and J ends lost 0 bases and 3 bases respectively, with 6 bases between them. Germline V gives CDR1 SGHRS, CDR2 YFSETQ. The CDR3 spans 13 residues. The CDR3 sequence is CASSLVSDTEAFF. The CDR3 DNA follows: TGCGCCAGCAGCTTGGTTAGCGACACTGAAGCTTTCTTT.

This clone was seen repeatedly, ten times or more. As DNA, the CDR3 is TGCGCCAGCGGGGGGGGAGGCAGAGCAGATACGCAGTATTTT. It translates to CASGGGGRADTQYF. V usage is TRBV10-1 and J usage is TRBJ2-3, with 7 bases fitting TRBD2. The CDR3 length is 14 residues. The J segment lost 4 bases and the V segment lost 8 bases, leaving 9 bases of the junction unmatched. Germline V gene lookup returns CDR1 WNHNN and CDR2 SYGVQD (reference sequence).

At least ten counts were recorded for this clone. The J gene is TRBJ2-7, the V gene TRBV28, with 8 bases matching TRBD1. The CDR3 is made up of 13 amino acids. The junction had 8 bases not matched to a gene; V was cut back by 6 bases and J by 7 bases. The germline V gene encodes CDR1 MDHEN and CDR2 SYDVKM. This CDR3 is CASRLSGGREQYF. The DNA for the CDR3 is TGTGCCAGCAGACTCTCAGGGGGCAGGGAGCAGTACTTC.

This clone was seen repeatedly, ten times or more. V usage is TRBV7-6 and J usage is TRBJ2-3; 7 nucleotides align to TRBD1. CDR3 length: 17 residues. Germline assignment: CDR1 SGHVS and CDR2 FNYEAQ. With 4 bases clipped from V and 2 bases from J, the junction kept 12 bases outside the gene matches. The CDR3 nucleotides read TGTGCCAGCAGCTCTATACTTCCGGGACAGAACACAGATACGCAGTATTTT. Its translation: CASSSILPGQNTDTQYF.

The table lists this clone with many counts. The chain has TRBV11-2 and TRBJ2-5; a weak D match, TRBD1 (6 bases). Trimming pared 3 bases from V and 2 bases from J, leaving 25 bases between. CDR3 length equals 19 residues. CDR1 is SGHAT, CDR2 FQNNGV, per germline. CDR3 bases: TGTGCCAGCAGCTTTAATCGCCTCTGGGGCAGGGGCTCTCAAGAGACCCAGTACTTC. Protein product: CASSFNRLWGRGSQETQYF.

This clone was found many times. This chain links TRBV5-8 with TRBJ2-6; D is perhaps TRBD2 (6 bases). V was cut by 4 bases and J by 0 bases, with 8 bases left in between. The CDR3 covers 15 residues. Looked up from germline, CDR1 is SGHTS and CDR2 is YDEGEE. CDR3 in amino acids: CASSREISGANVLTF. The DNA of the CDR3 is TGTGCCAGCAGCCGGGAGATCTCTGGGGCCAACGTCCTGACTTTC.

Many counts were recorded for this clone. The chain links TRBV11-2 to TRBJ1-2, with 9 bases aligning to TRBD1. Germline-derived CDR1 and CDR2 are SGHAT and FQNNGV. V shed 5 bases and J 5 bases; nucleotides not matched to a gene: 3. The length of the CDR3 is 13 residues. CDR3 protein: CASSHGTGYGYTF. The CDR3 DNA is TGTGCCAGCAGCCACGGGACAGGGTATGGCTACACCTTC.

In its sample, this clone was seen many times. Other DNA sequences in the same sample also yield this CDR3. V is TRBV4-3 and J is TRBJ1-4, with a possible D match to TRBD1 (6 bases). V gave up 4 bases and J gave up 3 bases, with 12 bases separating them. Germline CDR1 LGHNA, CDR2 YSLEER. This CDR3 comprises 15 residues. The chain's CDR3 is CASSPRGGANEKLFF. The CDR3 DNA is TGCGCCAGCAGCCCGCGAGGGGGGGCTAATGAAAAACTGTTTTTT.